This T cell receptor beta chain appears in the sequencing data of a study of regulatory T cells in long-lasting Graves disease. The time point here: newly diagnosed GD, antithyroid drugs for less than 3 months. The TCR library was made from RNA extracted from PBMCs. Building of the TCR beta libraries involved iRepertoire HTBI primers and Arm-PCR of CDR3 regions. TCRdb recomputed calls from the multiplex PCR reads with MiXCR, one row per CDR3 protein. The data contain around 420,000 distinct CDR3 sequences, 15% of them singletons. With 0 bases removed from V and 0 bases from J, the gap between germline ends came to 15 bases. Germline CDR1 MNHNS, CDR2 SASEGT. The CDR3 extends over 18 amino acids. This clonotype was recorded many times.

This clonotype originated in a female donor with Graves disease. The sequenced sample was peripheral blood mononuclear cells (PBMCs), obtained at new diagnosis, from a patient treated with antithyroid drugs. The V gene is TRBV6-1, the J gene TRBJ2-1; D gene unclear. This CDR3 reads CASSEALPGSSSYNEQFF. CDR3 nucleotides: TGTGCCAGCAGTGAAGCGCTTCCAGGCAGCAGCTCCTACAATGAGCAGTTCTTC.